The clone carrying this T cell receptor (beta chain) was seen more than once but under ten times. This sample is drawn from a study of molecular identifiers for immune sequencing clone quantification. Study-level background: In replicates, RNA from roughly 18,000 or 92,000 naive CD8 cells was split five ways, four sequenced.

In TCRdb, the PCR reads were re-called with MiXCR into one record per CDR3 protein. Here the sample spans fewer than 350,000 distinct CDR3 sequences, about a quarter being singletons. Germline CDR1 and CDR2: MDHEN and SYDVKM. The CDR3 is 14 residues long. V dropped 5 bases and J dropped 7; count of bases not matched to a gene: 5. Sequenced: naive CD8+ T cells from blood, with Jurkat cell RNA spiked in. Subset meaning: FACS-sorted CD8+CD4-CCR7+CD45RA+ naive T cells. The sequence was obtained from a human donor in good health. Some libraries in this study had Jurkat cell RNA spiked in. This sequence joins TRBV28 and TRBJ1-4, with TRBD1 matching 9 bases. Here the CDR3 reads CASSQDRGIEKLFF. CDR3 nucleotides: TGTGCCAGCAGTCAAGACAGGGGGATTGAAAAACTGTTTTTT.